This note documents a single TCR beta chain sequence. Its matching antigen is unknown. The data were taken from a study of T cells expressing NK-cell markers. The wider study: Source material for TCR beta repertoires consisted of sorted CD3+CD56+NKG2C+, CD3+CD56+NKG2C- and CD3+CD56-NKG2C+ T cells. Eight donors were sequenced, of whom seven were HCMV-seropositive, while the remaining one was HCMV-seronegative. Study results and limitations: A handful of donors showed these clonotypes also leading the CD3+CD56-NKG2C+ fraction.

For TCR beta, cDNA was produced by 5'RACE template switching with UMIs. Reprocessing the 5' RACE reads, TCRdb reports a single entry for every CDR3 protein and omits DNA. The table for this sample gives 300,000 to 450,000 distinct CDR3 sequences. This CDR3 comprises 15 residues. Germline V gives CDR1 MDHEN, CDR2 SYDVKM. This chain links TRBV28 with TRBJ2-7. The sequence came from a man aged 18 to 69 in good health. The sequenced sample was blood T cells: a sorted CD56 or NKG2C T cell subset, CD4+ or CD8+ T cells, or bulk PBMC T cells (not recorded which). CDR3: CASTDHQAPAYEQYF. Using reference TRBV28 and TRBJ2-7 for the parts outside the CDR3, the full variable domain is DVKVTQSSRYLVKRTGEKVFLECVQDMDHENMFWYRQDPGLGLRLIYFSYDVKMKEKGDIPEGYSVSREKKERFSLILESASTNQTSMYLCASTDHQAPAYEQYFGPGTRLTVT.